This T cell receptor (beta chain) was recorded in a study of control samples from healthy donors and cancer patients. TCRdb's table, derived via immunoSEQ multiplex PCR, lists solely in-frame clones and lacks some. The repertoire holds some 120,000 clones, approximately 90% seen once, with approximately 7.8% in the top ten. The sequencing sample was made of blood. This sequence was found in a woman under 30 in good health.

CDR3 in DNA: TGTGCCAGCAGCTACCGGGAGTCCCTCACAGATACGCAGTATTTT. Its protein product is CASSYRESLTDTQYF. The chain uses TRBV5-6 and TRBJ2-3, with D maybe TRBD2 (6 bases). This CDR3 has 15 residues. Trimming pared 3 bases from V and 2 bases from J, leaving 13 bases between. Per the germline V gene, CDR1 is SGHDT and CDR2 is YYEEEE.